The 26 T cell receptor beta chains listed next were all sequenced from one sample in a study of long-term antiretroviral therapy in people with HIV. This was the immunoSEQ v3.0 assay at survey level. Here immunoSEQ multiplex PCR was the method, and the copy in TCRdb shows in-frame clones only, minus some. The sample lists about 36,000 clones, roughly 80% occurring once. The sample here was unsorted PBMCs, taken 3.4 years after starting antiretroviral therapy. The origin of the receptors is a man aged 25-45 years with HIV.

Here the CDR3 DNA reads TGCAGCGTTGATTTCCCACAGTCAGATACGCAGTATTTT. Amino acid sequence: CSVDFPQSDTQYF. J is TRBJ2-3 and V is TRBV29-1; D remains unclear. The CDR3 is 13 amino acids. CDR1 is SQVTM, CDR2 ANQGSEA, per germline. Trimming left V 3 bases short and J 4 bases short, with 11 bases between.

The chain couples TRBV9 to TRBJ1-3; 9 bases match TRBD1. Germline V lookup: CDR1 SGDLS, CDR2 YYNGEE. CDR3 length: 16 residues. V shed 2 bases and J 0 bases; nucleotides not matched to a gene: 3. CDR3 coding DNA: TGTGCCAGCAGCGTGGGACAGGGATTCTCTGGAAACACCATATATTTT. Its translation: CASSVGQGFSGNTIYF.

J is TRBJ1-1 and V is TRBV5-1, with D possibly being TRBD1 (5 bases). Trimming left V 2 bases short and J 0 bases short, with 11 bases between. Germline V CDR1 and CDR2: SGHRS, YFSETQ. CDR3 length equals 15 residues. This CDR3 reads CASSFPQGMNTEAFF. DNA of the CDR3: TGCGCCAGCAGCTTCCCCCAGGGAATGAACACTGAAGCTTTCTTT. Supplemented by reference TRBV5-1 and TRBJ1-1, the full variable domain reads KAGVTQTPRYLIKTRGQQVTLSCSPISGHRSVSWYQQTPGQGLQFLFEYFSETQRNKGNFPGRFSGRQFSNSRSEMNVSTLELGDSALYLCASSFPQGMNTEAFFGQGTRLTVV.

V and J are TRBV4-3 and TRBJ2-7, with 10 positions matching TRBD2. The germline V gene has CDR1 LGHNA and CDR2 YSLEER. The CDR3 has 17 amino acids. V was clipped by 7 bases and J by 2 bases; unmatched bases: 14. The CDR3 DNA sequence: TGCGCCAGCAAGATCCTCATACTAGCGGGGACAACCTACGAGCAGTACTTC. Its translation is CASKILILAGTTYEQYF.

In this sample, this clone turned up a few times. V usage is TRBV19 and J usage is TRBJ1-5; 11 nucleotides align to TRBD1. V lost 4 bases to trimming and J lost 4 bases; unmatched junction nucleotides: 3. This CDR3 region has 15 residues. Germline assignment: CDR1 LNHDA and CDR2 SQIVND (reference sequence). The CDR3 DNA is TGTGCCAGTAGTACCCGGGACAGGGGGAATCAGCCCCAGCATTTT. This encodes CASSTRDRGNQPQHF.

V gene TRBV7-9 combines with J gene TRBJ2-7, with a weak D call TRBD2 (5 bases). This CDR3 has 16 residues. Trimming stripped 4 bases from V and 0 bases from J, with 16 bases between. Germline CDR1 reads SEHNR; CDR2 reads FQNEAQ (reference sequence). CDR3 region: CASSSYLMSGSYEQYF. DNA of the CDR3: TGTGCCAGCAGCTCCTACCTTATGAGCGGCTCCTACGAGCAGTACTTC.

This clone was observed a few times. The chain links TRBV7-6 to TRBJ2-1, with 8 nucleotides matching TRBD2. Germline V gene data show CDR1 as SGHVS and CDR2 as FNYEAQ. The CDR3 length is 14 residues. Trimming cost V 5 bases and J 7 bases; bases outside gene matches: 7. This CDR3 is CASSPTGTSNEQFF. The CDR3 DNA follows: TGTGCCAGCAGCCCAACCGGGACTAGTAATGAGCAGTTCTTC.

J is TRBJ1-5 and V is TRBV10-3, with 11 bases identical to TRBD1. V lost 6 bases, J lost 5 bases, and 3 bases stayed unmatched. Germline V lookup: CDR1 ENHRY, CDR2 SYGVKD. The CDR3 contains 14 residues. CDR3 sequence: CAISPGQGDQPQHF. In DNA form, the CDR3 reads TGTGCCATCAGCCCGGGACAGGGGGATCAGCCCCAGCATTTT.

V gene TRBV19 combines with J gene TRBJ1-1, with TRBD1 matching 9 bases. The CDR3 spans 14 residues. CDR1 is LNHDA, CDR2 SQIVND, per germline (reference sequence). The junction had 9 bases not matched to a gene; V was cut back by 6 bases and J by 7 bases. The CDR3 DNA is TGTGCCAGTAGCGCGGGACAGGGATTCAGTGAAGCTTTCTTT. Translating it yields CASSAGQGFSEAFF.

The rearrangement joins TRBV5-1 to TRBJ1-4; no reliable D call. V lost 4 bases to trimming and J lost 3 bases, with 16 bases between them. The CDR3 runs 16 residues. Germline V gene sequence: CDR1 SGHRS, CDR2 YFSETQ. CDR3 DNA sequence: TGCGCCAGCAGCACAGACCCCCAAGGACCTAATGAAAAACTGTTTTTT. This translates into CASSTDPQGPNEKLFF.

J is TRBJ2-1 and V is TRBV29-1, with a weak D call TRBD2 (5 bases). Germline CDR1 and CDR2: SQVTM and ANQGSEA. Trimming cost V 8 bases and J 11 bases, with 16 bases left between them. The CDR3 totals 11 residues. The CDR3 coding sequence is TGCAGCCACCACTTCGGGAACCAGCAGTTCTTC. Protein sequence: CSHHFGNQQFF.

The gene calls are TRBV27 and TRBJ1-1; possibly TRBD1 for D (6 bases). The CDR3 covers 14 residues. V was clipped by 5 bases and J by 1 base, with 11 bases between them. Germline V CDR1 and CDR2: MNHEY, SMNVEV (reference sequence). The CDR3 sequence: CASSPGTKNTEAFF. The CDR3 region has the DNA TGTGCCAGCAGTCCCGGGACAAAGAACACTGAAGCTTTCTTT.

The chain couples TRBV10-3 to TRBJ1-1; D remains ambiguous. The CDR3 has 13 amino acids. Germline CDR1 is ENHRY and CDR2 is SYGVKD. V lost 4 bases and J lost 2, with 8 bases in between. CDR3 loop: CAISVNSNTEAFF. CDR3 nucleotides: TGTGCCATCAGTGTAAACAGTAACACTGAAGCTTTCTTT.

The V gene is TRBV18, the J gene TRBJ1-4; D gene uncertain. The CDR3 sequence is 16 residues long. Germline CDR1 and CDR2: KGHSH and LQKENI. The V gene lost 1 base and the J gene lost 5 bases, with 14 bases spanning the gap. The chain's CDR3 is CASSPLTSSGNEKLFF. CDR3 in DNA: TGTGCCAGCTCACCACTAACGTCCAGTGGAAATGAAAAACTGTTTTTT.

The V call is TRBV6-5, the J call TRBJ1-5; no definite D call. The V gene's germline CDR1 is MNHEY and CDR2 SVGAGI. V lost 0 bases, J lost 7 bases, and 7 bases lay in between. The CDR3 is 13 amino acids. This CDR3 reads CASSYSWSQPQHF. CDR3 in DNA: TGTGCCAGCAGTTACTCGTGGAGCCAGCCCCAGCATTTT.

The chain carries TRBV4-3 and TRBJ1-3; D remains ambiguous. V was trimmed by 6 bases and J by 1 base, leaving 22 bases between them. CDR1 and CDR2 from the germline V gene are LGHNA and YSLEER. The CDR3 loop spans 18 amino acids. The CDR3 DNA reads as TGCGCCAGCAGTAGTAACGGTGGGCCCCTTACTTCTGGAAACACCATATATTTT. Amino acid sequence: CASSSNGGPLTSGNTIYF.

This clone showed up just a few times. The rearrangement links TRBV7-9 to TRBJ2-3; 8 bases fit TRBD1. The CDR3 is made up of 17 amino acids. Germline CDR1 is SEHNR and CDR2 is FQNEAQ (reference sequence). Trimming took 1 base from V and 5 from J; bases not matched to a gene: 11. This chain's CDR3 is CASSLEPGQEFGDTQYF. The DNA for the CDR3 is TGTGCCAGCAGCTTAGAACCGGGACAGGAGTTCGGAGATACGCAGTATTTT.

The chain carries TRBV10-1 and TRBJ2-2; D gene uncertain. V was pared by 3 bases and J by 0 bases, with 5 bases between. Germline V lookup: CDR1 WNHNN, CDR2 SYGVQD (reference sequence). The CDR3 runs to 14 residues. The CDR3 DNA reads TGCGCCAGCAGTGACCTCACGAACACCGGGGAGCTGTTTTTT. This translates into CASSDLTNTGELFF.

V gene TRBV5-1 combines with J gene TRBJ2-5; the D is unclear. Germline V CDR1 and CDR2: SGHRS, YFSETQ. V was shortened by 0 bases and J by 2 bases, with 5 bases between the two germline ends. The CDR3 length is 13 residues. DNA of the CDR3: TGCGCCAGCAGCTTGGGGAATCAAGAGACCCAGTACTTC. Protein product: CASSLGNQETQYF. The full variable domain, its missing parts supplied by reference TRBV5-1 and TRBJ2-5, is KAGVTQTPRYLIKTRGQQVTLSCSPISGHRSVSWYQQTPGQGLQFLFEYFSETQRNKGNFPGRFSGRQFSNSRSEMNVSTLELGDSALYLCASSLGNQETQYFGPGTRLLVL.

J is TRBJ2-7 and V is TRBV29-1, with 7 bases fitting TRBD1. Germline trimming cut 6 bases from V and 3 bases from J; bases unmatched to any gene: 5. The V gene's germline CDR1 is SQVTM and CDR2 ANQGSEA. The CDR3 covers 12 residues. The CDR3 nucleotides read TGCAGCGTGATTACAGGGGTCTACGAGCAGTACTTC. Its protein product is CSVITGVYEQYF.

The rearrangement links TRBV7-2 to TRBJ1-3; the D is unclear. This CDR3 spans 16 amino acids. The ends were cut back, 4 bases at V and 0 bases at J, with 13 bases in the middle. The germline CDR1 and CDR2 sequences are SGHTA and FQGNSA. The CDR3 DNA follows: TGTGCCAGCAGCTCGTCGGGAGGGATCTCTGGAAACACCATATATTTT. The encoded protein is CASSSSGGISGNTIYF.

The chain joins TRBV5-4 to TRBJ2-1, with TRBD1 matching 8 bases. The J segment lost 3 bases and the V segment lost 5 bases, leaving 10 bases of the junction unmatched. CDR3 length: 16 amino acids. CDR1 and CDR2 from the germline V gene are SGHNT and YYREEE (reference sequence). CDR3 in DNA: TGTGCCAGCAGTTTTGGGGAAACAGGGGGCTACAATGAGCAGTTCTTC. It is translated as CASSFGETGGYNEQFF. Based on the CDR3 plus reference TRBV5-4 and TRBJ2-1, the full variable domain is ETGVTQSPTHLIKTRGQQVTLRCSSQSGHNTVSWYQQALGQGPQFIFQYYREEENGRGNFPPRFSGLQFPNYSSELNVNALELDDSALYLCASSFGETGGYNEQFFGPGTRLTVL.

Worth noting for this clone: The same CDR3 also results from other DNA sequences found in this sample. The rearrangement joins TRBV5-1 to TRBJ2-3, with unresolved D. Trimming took off 0 bases at V and 0 bases at J, with 5 bases between the two ends. CDR1 is SGHRS, CDR2 YFSETQ, per germline. This CDR3 is built from 14 residues. This CDR3 reads CASSLDSSTDTQYF. CDR3 bases: TGCGCCAGCAGCTTGGATTCTAGCACAGATACGCAGTATTTT.

This chain connects TRBV4-3 to TRBJ1-2, with D possibly being TRBD1 (6 bases). The CDR3 runs to 16 residues. V was clipped by 4 bases and J by 2 bases, with 17 bases between them. CDR1 and CDR2 (germline): LGHNA, YSLEER. CDR3: CASSRSGAGRNYGYTF. Written as DNA, the CDR3 is TGCGCCAGCAGCCGGTCGGGGGCAGGGCGGAACTATGGCTACACCTTC.

The sample holds one count of this clone. V is TRBV5-1 and J is TRBJ2-5; TRBD2 aligns across 7 bases. Germline-derived CDR1 and CDR2 are SGHRS and YFSETQ. V lost 5 bases, J lost 5 bases, and 9 bases stayed unmatched. There are 14 residues in the CDR3. The CDR3 reads CASRRTSGLETQYF. The CDR3, as DNA: TGCGCCAGCAGACGGACTAGTGGTTTGGAGACCCAGTACTTC.

CDR3 coding DNA: TGTGCCAGCAGCCCAAGGTCTAGCGGGAGGTTTGCAGATACGCAGTATTTT. Translation gives CASSPRSSGRFADTQYF. The chain recombines TRBV7-8 with TRBJ2-3, with TRBD2 identical over 11 bases. The CDR3 is 17 amino acids. Germline CDR1 and CDR2: SGHVS and FQNEAQ. The junction had 11 bases not matched to a gene; V was cut back by 5 bases and J by 4 bases.